Each of the 14 T cell receptor beta chains below was sequenced from the same sample in a study of blood T cells in healthy people across ages. Through a sample-barcoded 5' primer and a J-beta primer mix, a second PCR was run for roughly 7 to 11 cycles. TCRdb called the 5' RACE reads again in MiXCR, with one record for every CDR3 protein. The sample has around 1,600,000 distinct CDR3 sequences, approximately 39% seen once. The sequencing input was blood. The receptors shown here come from a woman aged 18-29 years in good health.

V usage is TRBV27 and J usage is TRBJ2-4; D uncertain. Trimming removed 4 bases from V and 0 bases from J, with 13 bases in between. Germline V gives CDR1 MNHEY, CDR2 SMNVEV (reference sequence). The CDR3 contains 16 residues. Here the CDR3 DNA reads TGTGCCAGCAGTTCCGGGTTCCTAGGAGCCAAAAACATTCAGTACTTC. It yields the protein CASSSGFLGAKNIQYF.

CDR3 in DNA: TGCGCCAGCAGCCAAGGGAGGACGAGAACCTACAATGAGCAGTACTTC. This encodes CASSQGRTRTYNEQYF. The chain is built from TRBV4-1 and TRBJ2-7, with D possibly being TRBD2 (5 bases). From germline, CDR1 is MGHRA and CDR2 YSYEKL. The CDR3 consists of 16 residues. Trimming cost V 1 base and J 7 bases, with 20 bases left between them.

The V and J genes are TRBV2 and TRBJ1-1; perhaps TRBD1 as D (5 bases). The CDR3 loop spans 18 amino acids. V lost 2 bases and J lost 0, with 19 bases in between. CDR1 is SNHLY and CDR2 is FYNNEI in the germline V gene. The CDR3 nucleotides are TGTGCCAGCAGTGAAACCCCTCTACAGGTCCCCATGAACACTGAAGCTTTCTTT. This encodes CASSETPLQVPMNTEAFF.

This CDR3 is CASSYSGGGRFDNEQFF. The CDR3 DNA reads TGTGCCAGCAGTTACTCGGGTGGAGGGAGATTCGACAATGAGCAGTTCTTC. This chain joins TRBV6-2 or TRBV6-3 and TRBJ2-1; possibly TRBD2 for D (6 bases). Germline CDR1 is MNHEY and CDR2 is SVGEGT. With 0 bases removed from V and 5 bases from J, the gap between germline ends came to 17 bases. This CDR3 has 17 residues.

The chain uses TRBV5-5 and TRBJ1-4; D unresolved. Germline CDR1 and CDR2: SGHKS and YYEKEE (reference sequence). The CDR3 is 14 amino acids. Trimming left V 3 bases short and J 8 bases short, with 14 bases between. CDR3 bases: TGTGCCAGCAGCTGGACGGATTTAATGGAAAAACTGTTTTTT. The encoded protein is CASSWTDLMEKLFF.

This chain links TRBV7-9 with TRBJ2-1, with TRBD1 as a possible D gene (5 bases). CDR3 length equals 16 residues. The germline CDR1 and CDR2 sequences are SEHNR and FQNEAQ (reference sequence). Trimming took 5 bases from V and 0 from J, leaving 14 bases between them. The CDR3 sequence: CASSRLGLISYNEQFF. CDR3 DNA sequence: TGTGCCAGCAGCCGCTTGGGGCTTATCTCCTACAATGAGCAGTTCTTC.

The sample holds a few counts of this clonotype. This chain joins TRBV5-1 and TRBJ2-5; tentative D call: TRBD1 (5 bases). The DNA matches TRBJ2-7 better at its end, which makes the J call doubtful. The CDR3 extends over 12 amino acids. Germline V gene lookup returns CDR1 SGHRS and CDR2 YFSETQ. CDR3 sequence reads: CASSRRGREQYF. The CDR3 DNA follows: TGCGCCAGCAGCCGAAGGGGCCGCGAGCAGTACTTC.

This clonotype appeared a few times. The gene calls are TRBV10-3 and TRBJ2-4; D possibly corresponds to TRBD1 (5 bases). The V gene lost 0 bases and the J gene lost 1 base, with 13 bases spanning the gap. The CDR3 consists of 17 residues. CDR1 and CDR2 from the germline V gene are ENHRY and SYGVKD. The CDR3 sequence: CAISESGQGLAKNIQYF. The CDR3 nucleotides are TGTGCCATCAGTGAGTCAGGTCAGGGCCTGGCCAAAAACATTCAGTACTTC.

This clonotype appeared once. The genes are TRBV6-5 and TRBJ2-7; possible D gene TRBD1, 6 bases. V was pared by 0 bases and J by 3 bases, with 18 bases between. Germline V lookup: CDR1 MNHEY, CDR2 SVGAGI. The CDR3 totals 17 residues. The CDR3 DNA is TGTGCCAGCAGTTACTCGATGCCCTTGACAGGATTCTACGAGCAGTACTTC. Its translation is CASSYSMPLTGFYEQYF.

The chain is built from TRBV12-3 or TRBV12-4 and TRBJ2-7, with 7 bases matching TRBD1. This CDR3 contains 11 residues. V shed 7 bases, J shed 7 bases, and the junction held 4 bases outside the gene matches. DNA of the CDR3: TGTGCCAGCAAGACAGGGCAAGAGCAGTACTTC. It codes for CASKTGQEQYF.

This chain uses TRBV5-6 with TRBJ2-5, with D possibly TRBD2 on 6 matching bases. Germline V gene sequence: CDR1 SGHDT, CDR2 YYEEEE. There are 15 residues in the CDR3. V lost 4 bases and J 0 bases, leaving 13 bases between the germline ends. The CDR3 region has the DNA TGTGCCAGCAGCCGCCGGGACTGGTACCAAGAGACCCAGTACTTC. It is translated as CASSRRDWYQETQYF.

Only a few counts were recorded for this clonotype. The V call is TRBV5-1, the J call TRBJ1-2; TRBD1 aligns across 7 bases. The CDR3 is 14 amino acids. V shed 4 bases and J 2 bases; nucleotides not matched to a gene: 5. Germline values: CDR1 SGHRS, CDR2 YFSETQ. The CDR3 here is CASSVSTGNYGYTF. The DNA for the CDR3 is TGCGCCAGCAGCGTATCGACAGGGAACTATGGCTACACCTTC.

This clonotype was detected a few times. V is TRBV6-1 and J is TRBJ2-7; D unclear. This CDR3 is built from 13 residues. CDR1 and CDR2 (germline): MNHNS, SASEGT. The V end was cut by 11 bases, the J end by 0 bases, with 14 bases between. The CDR3 region has the DNA TGTGCCCGCGAGACTTGGAGCTCCTACGAGCAGTACTTC. Its translation is CARETWSSYEQYF.

This clonotype was found a few times. The chain carries TRBV7-9 and TRBJ2-1; D is undetermined. V gave up 5 bases and J gave up 0 bases, with 11 bases separating them. Germline V CDR1 and CDR2: SEHNR, FQNEAQ (reference sequence). This CDR3 has 15 amino acids. Written as DNA, the CDR3 is TGTGCCAGCAGCCCAGACGCAGGCTCCTACAATGAGCAGTTCTTC. Amino acids: CASSPDAGSYNEQFF.